What follows are 19 T cell receptor beta chains derived from one specimen sequenced in a study of cytomegalovirus exposure and HLA in healthy donors. Both 60 Vbeta primers and 13 Jbeta primers went into the PCR. Data came from immunoSEQ multiplex PCR; TCRdb stores just in-frame clones and leaves some out. The top ten hold 5% to 7% of the sample, which has some 170,000 clones, roughly 79% seen once. The source material was PBMCs. Receptors were obtained from a man aged 35-49 years in good health and CMV-seropositive.

The rearrangement links TRBV7-6 to TRBJ2-1, with TRBD2 matching 11 bases. V lost 5 bases and J lost 2; bases outside the gene matches: 8. CDR1 and CDR2 (germline): SGHVS, FNYEAQ. This CDR3 region has 17 residues. The CDR3: CASSPGTSGQPYNEQFF. The CDR3 nucleotides read TGTGCCAGCAGCCCAGGGACTAGCGGACAACCCTACAATGAGCAGTTCTTC.

The chain recombines TRBV19 with TRBJ2-3; TRBD2 is a possible D gene (6 bases). From germline, CDR1 is LNHDA and CDR2 SQIVND (reference sequence). Deletions cut 5 bases from V and 3 bases from J, with 12 bases between. The CDR3 is 14 amino acids. In DNA, the CDR3 is TGTGCCAGTAGTCGGACTATAGGTACAGATACGCAGTATTTT. It codes for CASSRTIGTDTQYF.

This clone was seen a few times. The chain joins TRBV5-4 to TRBJ2-1; 13 bases agree with TRBD2. Germline CDR1 SGHNT, CDR2 YYREEE (reference sequence). This CDR3 comprises 18 residues. The V segment lost 2 bases and the J segment 6 bases; nucleotides outside the gene matches: 11. CDR3 sequence reads: CASSFRVTSGRAGNEQFF. CDR3 DNA: TGTGCCAGCAGCTTCCGGGTAACTAGCGGGAGGGCCGGCAATGAGCAGTTCTTC.

V and J are TRBV19 and TRBJ1-2; 8 bases map to TRBD1. CDR3 length: 14 amino acids. Germline V CDR1 and CDR2: LNHDA, SQIVND (reference sequence). V shed 6 bases, J shed 2 bases, and the junction held 5 bases outside the gene matches. This CDR3 is CASSDRGGNYGYTF. CDR3 in DNA: TGTGCCAGTAGCGACAGGGGCGGAAACTATGGCTACACCTTC.

This chain connects TRBV6-5 to TRBJ2-7, with D possibly being TRBD1 (5 bases). V gave up 6 bases and J gave up 4 bases, with 7 bases separating them. Germline CDR1 reads MNHEY; CDR2 reads SVGAGI. The CDR3 totals 11 residues. The CDR3 bases are TGTGCCAGCAGGCAGGGTTACGAGCAGTACTTC. This gives the protein CASRQGYEQYF.

The chain couples TRBV12-5 to TRBJ2-5, with a weak D call TRBD1 (5 bases). CDR1 LGHNT and CDR2 FRNRAP come from the germline V gene. This CDR3 is built from 14 residues. Trimming shortened V by 1 base and J by 5 bases, and 11 bases separated the two germline ends. For the CDR3, the DNA is TGTGCTAGTGGTTTGGCGGACATAACGGAGACCCAGTACTTC. Translating it yields CASGLADITETQYF.

This clone was recorded a few times. The chain has TRBV7-9 and TRBJ1-2, with D possibly being TRBD1 (6 bases). The CDR3 extends over 14 amino acids. V lost 5 bases and J 1 base, leaving 11 bases between the germline ends. Germline lookup yields CDR1 SEHNR and CDR2 FQNEAQ (reference sequence). DNA of the CDR3: TGTGCCAGCAGCCCAGGGGAATATAACTATGGCTACACCTTC. This encodes CASSPGEYNYGYTF.

V is TRBV13 and J is TRBJ2-7; 7 nucleotides align to TRBD2. In germline, CDR1 is PRHDT, CDR2 FYEKMQ (reference sequence). V lost 4 bases, J lost 2 bases, and 5 bases stayed unmatched. CDR3 length: 14 amino acids. The CDR3, as DNA: TGTGCCAGCAGCTCCCCCCTAGCGGCCTACGAGCAGTACTTC. Translated: CASSSPLAAYEQYF.

This clone was recorded once. The chain links TRBV10-3 to TRBJ2-5, with 7 nucleotides matching TRBD2. CDR3 length: 14 residues. V was clipped by 4 bases and J by 3 bases; unmatched bases: 5. Germline CDR1 ENHRY, CDR2 SYGVKD. The CDR3 is CAISAGLAEETQYF. The CDR3 nucleotides are TGTGCCATCAGTGCAGGGCTAGCGGAAGAGACCCAGTACTTC.

This clone was observed a handful of times. The rearrangement joins TRBV5-1 to TRBJ2-2; D is uncertain. The CDR3 spans 14 residues. Trimming took 5 bases from V and 3 from J, leaving 11 bases between them. CDR1 SGHRS and CDR2 YFSETQ come from the germline V gene. CDR3 amino acids: CASREVIDTGELFF. CDR3 nucleotides: TGCGCCAGCAGAGAGGTCATAGACACCGGGGAGCTGTTTTTT.

The V and J genes are TRBV7-2 and TRBJ2-1; D may be TRBD1 (5 bases). Trimming took 2 bases from V and 6 from J, leaving 11 bases between them. Germline V CDR1 and CDR2: SGHTA, FQGNSA. The CDR3 totals 14 residues. The CDR3, as DNA: TGTGCCAGCAGCTTACGACAGTTCCCCAATGAGCAGTTCTTC. Amino acids: CASSLRQFPNEQFF.

The V call is TRBV5-1, the J call TRBJ2-1, with a weak D call TRBD2 (5 bases). The V gene lost 4 bases and the J gene lost 5 bases, with 19 bases spanning the gap. The CDR3 spans 16 residues. CDR1 and CDR2 (germline): SGHRS, YFSETQ. The CDR3 region has the DNA TGCGCCAGCAGCGTCGCCCCAGGAGCGGTCGACAATGAGCAGTTCTTC. This encodes CASSVAPGAVDNEQFF.

This clone was observed a few times. The rearrangement links TRBV9 to TRBJ2-2; TRBD1 might be the D (5 bases). The V end was cut by 3 bases, the J end by 7 bases, with 7 bases between. CDR3 length equals 12 residues. Germline lookup yields CDR1 SGDLS and CDR2 YYNGEE. CDR3 residues: CASSATGGELFF. The CDR3 DNA sequence: TGTGCCAGCAGCGCTACAGGCGGGGAGCTGTTTTTT.

The V and J genes are TRBV6-5 and TRBJ1-2; weak D call: TRBD1 (6 bases). Germline V gene data show CDR1 as MNHEY and CDR2 as SVGAGI. V was clipped by 6 bases and J by 5 bases, with 10 bases between them. The CDR3 is made up of 12 amino acids. CDR3 residues: CASRPTGYGYTF. CDR3 nucleotides: TGTGCCAGCAGACCCACAGGGTATGGCTACACCTTC.

The chain uses TRBV11-2 and TRBJ2-1, with 15 positions matching TRBD2. The J segment lost 8 bases and the V segment lost 5 bases, leaving 4 bases of the junction unmatched. Germline V lookup: CDR1 SGHAT, CDR2 FQNNGV. This CDR3 has 15 residues. CDR3 nucleotide sequence: TGTGCCAGCAGCATAGGACTAGCGGGAGGGTATGAGCAGTTCTTC. Translation: CASSIGLAGGYEQFF.

As DNA, the CDR3 is TGTGCCAGCAGTTTATACGGGAGGGATGAGCAGTTCTTC. Translating gives CASSLYGRDEQFF. This chain uses TRBV28 with TRBJ2-1, with TRBD2 identical over 8 bases. Germline V gives CDR1 MDHEN, CDR2 SYDVKM. The junction had 1 base not matched to a gene; V was cut back by 1 base and J by 8 bases. The CDR3 is made up of 13 amino acids.

Written as DNA, the CDR3 is TGTGCCAGCAGCCCAGCGGGGGGGCCGATGGAGACCCAGTACTTC. Its protein product is CASSPAGGPMETQYF. The chain employs TRBV7-3 and TRBJ2-5; TRBD2 matches 10 bases. V shed 5 bases and J 5 bases; nucleotides not matched to a gene: 8. The CDR3 has 15 residues. From germline, CDR1 is SGHTA and CDR2 FQGTGA.

The J gene is TRBJ2-2, the V gene TRBV5-1, with 10 bases lining up with TRBD1. V trimming: 6 bases; J trimming: 3 bases; junction bases outside the gene matches: 5. The germline V gene has CDR1 SGHRS and CDR2 YFSETQ. CDR3 length: 15 residues. The CDR3 loop reads CASTGQGGHTGELFF. The CDR3 DNA reads as TGCGCCAGCACCGGACAGGGGGGACACACCGGGGAGCTGTTTTTT.

The rearrangement joins TRBV10-2 to TRBJ2-1, with 7 bases aligning to TRBD1. Trimming removed 8 bases from V and 5 bases from J; junction bases left unmatched: 12. The CDR3 sequence is 15 residues long. CDR1 and CDR2 (germline): WSHSY, SAAADI. In DNA form, the CDR3 reads TGCGCCAGCGGGGGAGTGGCCAGGGGGAACAATGAGCAGTTCTTC. Translated: CASGGVARGNNEQFF.